This T cell receptor (beta chain) was captured in a study of blood T cells in healthy people across ages. With a J-beta primer mix and a sample-barcoded 5' primer, a second PCR ran about 7 to 12 cycles. One entry per CDR3 protein results from TCRdb running MiXCR on the 5' RACE reads. The data show fewer than 2,000,000 distinct CDR3 sequences, 39% seen once. V was clipped by 7 bases and J by 4 bases, with 16 bases between them. The CDR3 totals 14 residues. Regarding the study as a whole: Long-lived and aged donors differed, with more naive CD4+ cells and higher diversity in the long-lived. One million T cells yielded diversity estimates that were considered underestimates. Changes in expanded clonotypes were possibly confounded, as the CMV status of donors was unknown.

Concerning this clonotype itself: The antigen is undetermined.

The genes are TRBV12-3 or TRBV12-4 and TRBJ1-1, with D tentatively TRBD1 (6 bases). The specimen was blood. This receptor was identified in a human donor in good health. The CDR3 protein is CASTPTGRPTEAFF. The DNA for the CDR3 is TGTGCCAGCACCCCGACAGGACGGCCCACTGAAGCTTTCTTT.